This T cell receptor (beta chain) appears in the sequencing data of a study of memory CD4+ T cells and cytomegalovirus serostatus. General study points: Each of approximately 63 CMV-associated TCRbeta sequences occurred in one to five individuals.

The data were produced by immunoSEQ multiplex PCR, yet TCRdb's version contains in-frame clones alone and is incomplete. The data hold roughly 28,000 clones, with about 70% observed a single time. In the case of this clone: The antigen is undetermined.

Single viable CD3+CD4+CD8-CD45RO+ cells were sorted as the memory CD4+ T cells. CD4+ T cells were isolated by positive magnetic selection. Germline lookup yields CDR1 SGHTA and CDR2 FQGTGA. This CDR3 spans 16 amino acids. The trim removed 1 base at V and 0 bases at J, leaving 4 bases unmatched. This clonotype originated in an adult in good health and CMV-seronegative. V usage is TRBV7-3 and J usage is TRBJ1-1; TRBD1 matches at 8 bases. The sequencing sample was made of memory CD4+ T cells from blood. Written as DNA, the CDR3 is TGTGCCAGCAGCTTAAAAGCAGGGGGCCTGAACACTGAAGCTTTCTTT. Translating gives CASSLKAGGLNTEAFF.